A single sample gave rise to the 13 T cell receptor beta chains below, sequenced in a study of lymphopenia after photon versus proton radiotherapy. Measured with immunoSEQ multiplex PCR; TCRdb has only the in-frame clones, and not every one. The sample contains over 25,000 clones, approximately 90% of which appear only once. Sequenced material: peripheral blood, taken from a patient treated with proton-based radiotherapy. The source is a woman aged 55-70 years with cholangiocarcinoma. Some clones in this sample may be carry-over from other donors' samples.

CDR3 region: CSARDPDTQYF. The CDR3 nucleotides read TGCAGTGCTAGAGATCCAGATACGCAGTATTTT. The chain recombines TRBV20-1 with TRBJ2-3; D unclear. The CDR3 covers 11 residues. In germline, CDR1 is DFQATT, CDR2 SNEGSKA (reference sequence). The V and J ends lost 0 bases and 4 bases respectively, with 2 bases between them.

In nucleotides, the CDR3 is TGTGCCAGTTCCTCCCGACAGAACACGCAGTACTTC. It codes for CASSSRQNTQYF. The chain carries TRBV19 and TRBJ2-7; perhaps TRBD1 as D (5 bases). The CDR3 covers 12 residues. Trimming removed 8 bases at V and 9 bases at J, with 17 bases between. The germline V gene encodes CDR1 LNHDA and CDR2 SQIVND (reference sequence).

The sample holds one count of this clone. V gene TRBV7-9 combines with J gene TRBJ2-5, with 14 bases fitting TRBD2. There are 16 residues in the CDR3. The J segment lost 2 bases and the V segment lost 6 bases, leaving 5 bases of the junction unmatched. CDR1 is SEHNR, CDR2 FQNEAQ, per germline (reference sequence). The CDR3 sequence is CASRQRLAGGQETQYF. DNA of the CDR3: TGTGCCAGCAGGCAACGACTAGCGGGGGGGCAAGAGACCCAGTACTTC.

The chain has TRBV7-9 and TRBJ2-1; tentatively, D is TRBD2 (6 bases). The CDR3 contains 14 residues. V lost 2 bases, J lost 9 bases, and 14 bases lay in between. The germline V gene has CDR1 SEHNR and CDR2 FQNEAQ (reference sequence). The CDR3 DNA is TGTGCCAGCAGCTTAATTGATAGCGGTGGTGAGCAGTTCTTC. Amino acids: CASSLIDSGGEQFF. The variable domain in full, with the rest retrieved from reference TRBV7-9 and TRBJ2-1, is DTGVSQNPRHKITKRGQNVTFRCDPISEHNRLYWYRQTLGQGPEFLTYFQNEAQLEKSRLLSDRFSAERPKGSFSTLEIQRTEQGDSAMYLCASSLIDSGGEQFFGPGTRLTVL.

The CDR3 region is CASSPGIRGWNTEAFF. The DNA of the CDR3 is TGTGCCAGTAGTCCGGGAATTAGGGGTTGGAACACTGAAGCTTTCTTT. J is TRBJ1-1 and V is TRBV19, with D maybe TRBD1 (5 bases). Germline assignment: CDR1 LNHDA and CDR2 SQIVND (reference sequence). With 5 bases removed from V and 1 base from J, the gap between germline ends came to 17 bases. This CDR3 has 16 amino acids.

The chain uses TRBV6-5 and TRBJ2-3; possibly TRBD1 or TRBD2 for D (5 bases each). This CDR3 comprises 13 residues. Germline V gives CDR1 MNHEY, CDR2 SVGAGI. The V gene lost 0 bases and the J gene lost 7 bases, with 8 bases spanning the gap. The CDR3 nucleotides are TGTGCCAGCAGTTACTCGGGGGATTATACGCAGTATTTT. Translating it yields CASSYSGDYTQYF.

The chain employs TRBV7-9 and TRBJ2-2; D gene unclear. V was pared by 1 base and J by 4 bases, with 4 bases between. CDR3 length: 13 residues. The germline gives CDR1 SEHNR, CDR2 FQNEAQ (reference sequence). CDR3 DNA: TGTGCCAGCAGCTTAGGTCCCACCGGGGAGCTGTTTTTT. Translating it yields CASSLGPTGELFF.

This clone was picked up one time. V gene TRBV6-6 combines with J gene TRBJ1-2, with D tentatively TRBD1 (5 bases). The germline gives CDR1 MNHNY, CDR2 SVGAGI (reference sequence). The CDR3 has 14 residues. V lost 8 bases, J lost 7 bases, and 20 bases lay in between. The CDR3 region has the DNA TGTGCCAGCTCCCGGGGGGAGGGCAGTGCTGGCTACACCTTC. Protein sequence: CASSRGEGSAGYTF.

This chain connects TRBV5-1 to TRBJ1-2, with TRBD1 matching 7 bases. The germline gives CDR1 SGHRS, CDR2 YFSETQ. With 1 base clipped from V and 5 bases from J, the junction kept 11 bases outside the gene matches. CDR3 length: 16 residues. The CDR3 spells CASSLFLGQLIYGYTF. CDR3 bases: TGCGCCAGCAGCTTGTTCTTGGGACAGTTAATTTATGGCTACACCTTC.

The CDR3 DNA is TGTGCCAGCAGCCAAGATGGACAGGGGTTATGGGAAAAACTGTTTTTT. The encoded protein is CASSQDGQGLWEKLFF. The chain is built from TRBV4-2 and TRBJ1-4; 9 nucleotides line up with TRBD1. The CDR3 is 16 residues long. Germline CDR1 reads LGHNA; CDR2 reads YNFKEQ. After removal of 0 bases from V and 8 bases from J, the junction contained 7 bases not matched to a gene.

The chain recombines TRBV11-2 with TRBJ2-2; D not resolved. Deletions cut 5 bases from V and 1 base from J, with 8 bases between. The CDR3 runs to 14 residues. Germline CDR1 SGHAT, CDR2 FQNNGV. CDR3 residues: CASSPGLNTGELFF. For the CDR3, the DNA is TGTGCCAGCAGCCCCGGATTGAACACCGGGGAGCTGTTTTTT.

This chain joins TRBV5-1 and TRBJ2-5; D is uncertain. Looked up from germline, CDR1 is SGHRS and CDR2 is YFSETQ. The CDR3 has 12 amino acids. Between the trimmed V and J ends, which lost 4 bases and 5 bases, there was a span of 9 bases. As DNA, the CDR3 is TGCGCCAGCAGCCCGGTCGGGGAGACCCAGTACTTC. Residues: CASSPVGETQYF.

This clone has more than one count but fewer than ten. An end of the junction does not agree with germline; a read error may underlie this. The chain is built from TRBV9 and TRBJ2-1; 10 bases agree with TRBD2. The CDR3 totals 14 residues. Germline V gives CDR1 SGDLS, CDR2 YYNGEE. The CDR3, as DNA: TGTGCTAGCACCACTAGCGGGAACTACAATGAGCAGTTCTTC. Residues: CASTTSGNYNEQFF.